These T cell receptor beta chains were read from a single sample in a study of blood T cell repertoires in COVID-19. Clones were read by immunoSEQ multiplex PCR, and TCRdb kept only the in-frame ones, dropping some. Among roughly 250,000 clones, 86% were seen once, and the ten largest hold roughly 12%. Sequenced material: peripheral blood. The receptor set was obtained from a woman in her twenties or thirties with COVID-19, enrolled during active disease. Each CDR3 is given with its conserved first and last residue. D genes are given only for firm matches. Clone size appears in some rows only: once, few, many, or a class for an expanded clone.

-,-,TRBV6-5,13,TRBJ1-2,CASSSTGVSGYTF,TGTGCCAGCAGTTCGACAGGAGTAAGTGGCTACACCTTC
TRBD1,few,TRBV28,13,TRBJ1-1,CATKTGLDTEAFF,TGTGCCACAAAGACAGGGCTAGACACTGAAGCTTTCTTT
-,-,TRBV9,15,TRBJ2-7,CASSVEPQSNYEQYF,TGTGCCAGCAGCGTAGAACCGCAAAGCAACTACGAGCAGTACTTC
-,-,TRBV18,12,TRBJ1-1,CASSTGGLEAFF,TGTGCCAGCTCAACGGGGGGCCTGGAAGCTTTCTTT
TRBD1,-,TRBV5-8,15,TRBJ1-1,CASSRTGAENTEAFF,TGTGCCAGCAGCCGGACAGGGGCCGAAAACACTGAAGCTTTCTTT
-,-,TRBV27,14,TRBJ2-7,CASSFKGPSYEQYF,TGTGCCAGCAGTTTTAAGGGGCCCTCCTACGAGCAGTACTTC
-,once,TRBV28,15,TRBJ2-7,CASSLRADSVYEQYF,TGTGCCAGCAGTTTAAGAGCTGACAGCGTCTACGAGCAGTACTTC
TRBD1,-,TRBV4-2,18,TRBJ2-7,CASSQELTGLPFPYEQYF,TGTGCCAGCAGCCAAGAATTGACAGGGTTGCCTTTTCCCTACGAGCAGTACTTC
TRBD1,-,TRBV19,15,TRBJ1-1,CASSNYRGTHTEAFF,TGTGCCAGTAGTAACTACAGGGGTACCCACACTGAAGCTTTCTTT
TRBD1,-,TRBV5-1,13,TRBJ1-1,CASSLQGGTEAFF,TGCGCCAGCAGCTTACAGGGGGGGACTGAAGCTTTCTTT
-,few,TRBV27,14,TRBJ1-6,CASSLGQGYSPLHF,TGTGCCAGCAGTTTAGGGCAGGGTTATTCACCCCTCCACTTT
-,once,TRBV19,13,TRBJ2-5,CASRVPNEETQYF,TGTGCCAGTAGGGTTCCAAATGAGGAGACCCAGTACTTC
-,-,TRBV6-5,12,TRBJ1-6,CATSQAINALHF,TGTGCCACCAGCCAGGCAATCAATGCCCTCCACTTT
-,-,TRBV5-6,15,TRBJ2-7,CASSPPDIVEYEQYF,TGTGCCAGCAGCCCCCCGGACATCGTTGAGTACGAGCAGTACTTC
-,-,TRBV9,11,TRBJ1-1,CASRGGAEAFF,TGTGCCAGCAGGGGAGGCGCTGAAGCTTTCTTT
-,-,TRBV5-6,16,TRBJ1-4,CASSFRRTAYNEKLFF,TGTGCCAGCAGCTTCCGGAGGACAGCCTATAATGAAAAACTGTTTTTT
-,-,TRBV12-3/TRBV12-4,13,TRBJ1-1,CASSLTGLSEAFF,TGTGCCAGCAGCCTGACAGGCCTTAGTGAAGCTTTCTTT
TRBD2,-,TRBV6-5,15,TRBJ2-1,CASSPSGGAFDEQFF,TGTGCCAGCAGTCCTAGCGGGGGGGCTTTCGATGAGCAGTTCTTC
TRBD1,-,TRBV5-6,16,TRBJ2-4,CASSFSGTGVGGIQYF,TGTGCCAGCAGCTTTTCGGGAACAGGGGTTGGGGGCATTCAGTACTTC
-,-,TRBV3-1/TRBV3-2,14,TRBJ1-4,CASSSRRGFEKLFF,TGTGCCAGCAGCTCACGACGGGGGTTTGAAAAACTGTTTTTT
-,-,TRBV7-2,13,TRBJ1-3,CASSFNSGNTIYF,TGTGCCAGCAGCTTCAACTCTGGAAACACCATATATTTT
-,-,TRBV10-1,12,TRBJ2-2,CASAWNTGELFF,TGCGCCAGCGCGTGGAACACCGGGGAGCTGTTTTTT
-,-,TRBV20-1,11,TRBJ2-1,CSARSDIGQFF,TGCAGTGCTAGATCGGACATCGGGCAGTTCTTC
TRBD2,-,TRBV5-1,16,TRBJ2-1,CASSQAGGPPYNEQFF,TGCGCCAGCAGCCAGGCGGGGGGGCCCCCCTACAATGAGCAGTTCTTC
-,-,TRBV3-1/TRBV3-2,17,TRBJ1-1,CASSPFGAGRMSTEAFF,TGTGCCAGCAGTCCCTTTGGGGCAGGGAGGATGAGCACTGAAGCTTTCTTT
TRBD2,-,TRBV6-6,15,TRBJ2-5,CASSLAGGSQETQYF,TGTGCCAGCAGTTTAGCGGGGGGCTCCCAAGAGACCCAGTACTTC
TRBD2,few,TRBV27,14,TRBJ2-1,CAIATSSYVDEQFF,TGTGCCATTGCGACTAGCAGCTATGTGGATGAGCAGTTCTTC
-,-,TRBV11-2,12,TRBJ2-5,CASNDRSETQYF,TGTGCCAGCAACGACAGGTCAGAGACCCAGTACTTC
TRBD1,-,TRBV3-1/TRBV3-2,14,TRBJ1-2,CASSQGGQGYGYTF,TGTGCCAGCAGCCAAGGGGGACAGGGCTATGGCTACACCTTC
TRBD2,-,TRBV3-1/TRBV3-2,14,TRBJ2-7,CASSQDPGLYEQYF,TGTGCCAGCAGCCAAGATCCGGGACTATACGAGCAGTACTTC
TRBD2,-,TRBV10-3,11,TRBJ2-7,CATLWGGEQYF,TGTGCCACCCTCTGGGGGGGCGAGCAGTACTTC
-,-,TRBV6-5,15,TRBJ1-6,CASTPQGGMDSPLHF,TGTGCCAGCACCCCCCAGGGTGGTATGGATTCACCCCTCCACTTT
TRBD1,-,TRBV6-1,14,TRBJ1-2,CASSEVDRVYGYTF,TGTGCCAGCAGTGAGGTCGACAGGGTCTATGGCTACACCTTC
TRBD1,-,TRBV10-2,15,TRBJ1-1,CASSQDRGLWTEAFF,TGCGCCAGCAGCCAGGACAGGGGGTTATGGACTGAAGCTTTCTTT
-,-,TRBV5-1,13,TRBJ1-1,CASTPGDGTEAFF,TGCGCCAGTACCCCGGGGGATGGCACTGAAGCTTTCTTT
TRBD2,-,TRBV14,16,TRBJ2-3,CASSQYSGLAFDTQYF,TGTGCCAGCAGCCAATACTCGGGACTAGCGTTTGATACGCAGTATTTT
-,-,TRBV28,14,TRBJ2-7,CASIRQGGTYEQYF,TGTGCCAGCATCCGACAGGGAGGAACCTACGAGCAGTACTTC
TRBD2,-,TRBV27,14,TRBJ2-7,CASSLTSGGYEQYF,TGTGCCAGCAGCCTGACTAGCGGGGGATACGAGCAGTACTTC
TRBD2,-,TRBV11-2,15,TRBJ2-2,CASSSQRGGTGELFF,TGTGCCAGCAGCTCACAACGGGGGGGCACCGGGGAGCTGTTTTTT
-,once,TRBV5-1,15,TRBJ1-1,CASSLVGAMNTEAFF,TGCGCCAGCAGCTTGGTGGGGGCCATGAACACTGAAGCTTTCTTT
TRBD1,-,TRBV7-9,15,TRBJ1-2,CASSPLDRGDYGYTF,TGTGCCAGCAGCCCTTTGGACAGGGGAGACTATGGCTACACCTTC
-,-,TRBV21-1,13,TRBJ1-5,CASADSHNQPQHF,TGTGCCAGCGCCGACAGCCACAATCAGCCCCAGCATTTT
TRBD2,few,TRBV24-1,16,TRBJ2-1,CATSDSSGGASNEQFF,TGTGCCACCAGTGACTCGAGCGGGGGGGCTTCTAATGAGCAGTTCTTC
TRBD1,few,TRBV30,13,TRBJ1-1,CAWAGTENTEAFF,TGTGCCTGGGCCGGGACAGAGAACACTGAAGCTTTCTTT
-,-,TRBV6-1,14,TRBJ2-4,CASSESGAKNIQYF,TGTGCCAGCAGTGAATCGGGGGCCAAAAACATTCAGTACTTC
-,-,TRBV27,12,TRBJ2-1,CASSSQGYEQFF,TGTGCCAGCAGTTCCCAGGGGTATGAGCAGTTCTTC
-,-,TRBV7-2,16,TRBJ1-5,CASSLGVATSGQPQHF,TGTGCCAGCAGCTTAGGAGTAGCTACTTCTGGTCAGCCCCAGCATTTT
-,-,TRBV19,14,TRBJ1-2,CASSIAGTSYGYTF,TGTGCCAGTAGTATAGCCGGGACAAGCTATGGCTACACCTTC
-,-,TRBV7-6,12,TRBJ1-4,CASREIGGKLFF,TGTGCCAGCAGGGAAATTGGAGGGAAACTGTTTTTT
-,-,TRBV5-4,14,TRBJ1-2,CATSRYGQALRYTF,TGTGCCACCAGCCGATATGGCCAGGCACTCCGCTACACCTTC
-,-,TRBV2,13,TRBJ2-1,CASLAGAFREQFF,TGTGCCAGCTTAGCAGGGGCGTTTCGGGAGCAGTTCTTC
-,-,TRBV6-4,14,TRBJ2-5,CASRHQGISGTQYF,TGTGCCAGCAGGCATCAGGGAATCTCGGGGACCCAGTACTTC
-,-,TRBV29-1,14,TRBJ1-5,CSVELRQKNQPQHF,TGCAGCGTTGAATTAAGACAGAAAAATCAGCCCCAGCATTTT
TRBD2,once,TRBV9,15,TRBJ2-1,CASSVGTSGEDEQFF,TGTGCCAGCAGCGTAGGGACTAGCGGGGAGGATGAGCAGTTCTTC
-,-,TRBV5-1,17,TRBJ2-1,CASSSPWGGASYNEQFF,TGCGCCAGCAGCTCGCCCTGGGGGGGCGCATCCTACAATGAGCAGTTCTTC
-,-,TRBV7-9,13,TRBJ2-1,CASSLENSNEQFF,TGTGCCAGCAGCTTAGAAAACTCCAATGAGCAGTTCTTC
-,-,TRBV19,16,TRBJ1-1,CASSTSLRDTNTEAFF,TGTGCCAGTAGTACTTCTTTGAGGGACACGAACACTGAAGCTTTCTTT
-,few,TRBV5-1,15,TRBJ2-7,CASRVLTAVTYEQYF,TGCGCCAGCAGGGTTCTCACAGCCGTCACCTACGAGCAGTACTTC
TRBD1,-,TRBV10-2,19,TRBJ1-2,CASSRGEQGGFVIGYGYTF,TGCGCCAGCAGTCGAGGGGAACAGGGGGGTTTCGTTATTGGCTATGGCTACACCTTC